This T cell receptor beta chain was identified during a study of T cell responses to AZD1222 COVID-19 vaccine. This clone has only a few counts. This CDR3 has 14 residues. The V and J ends lost 0 bases and 3 bases respectively, with 9 bases between them. Germline CDR1 and CDR2: SGHRS and YFSETQ. Repertoires were generated with immunoSEQ multiplex PCR, while TCRdb's copy carries only in-frame clones and drops some. The data hold about 130,000 clones, with 80% to 90% observed a single time. The input for sequencing was peripheral blood, taken 28 days after the second AZD1222 dose. This sequence joins TRBV5-1 and TRBJ1-1; unclear D gene. This clonotype originated in an adult who received the AZD1222 COVID-19 vaccine. The CDR3: CASSLAGIDTEAFF. CDR3 sequence (DNA): TGCGCCAGCAGCTTGGCCGGGATTGACACTGAAGCTTTCTTT.